This entry describes one TCR beta chain. What it binds is unknown. Both 60 Vbeta primers and 13 Jbeta primers went into the PCR. Repertoires were generated with immunoSEQ multiplex PCR, while TCRdb's copy carries only in-frame clones and drops some. This table holds under 250,000 clones, less than 80% found once. The CDR3 sequence is 14 residues long. Germline V gene sequence: CDR1 MNHEY, CDR2 SVGAGI. The V and J ends lost 6 bases and 3 bases, in that order; junction bases with no gene match: 5. The sample is drawn from a study of cytomegalovirus exposure and HLA in healthy donors. Study information: Among around 170 million T cells, an earlier analysis found about 110 million unique TCR beta sequences.

Study results and caveats: Later analysis found that TCR beta chains associated with HLA were more clonally expanded than other, equally common chains. For cytomegalovirus status, the classifier reportedly gave diagnoses with high specificity and sensitivity.

The sequence was collected from a woman aged 30 to 39 in good health and CMV-seropositive. Sequencing was carried out using PBMCs. The chain employs TRBV6-5 and TRBJ2-7, with 10 bases matching TRBD1. CDR3 residues: CASRTGTGVYEQYF. For the CDR3, the DNA is TGTGCCAGCAGGACCGGGACAGGGGTCTACGAGCAGTACTTC.